Shown below are 24 T cell receptor beta chains from a single sample sequenced in a study of blood T cell repertoires in COVID-19. Produced via immunoSEQ multiplex PCR; TCRdb's table is partial and in-frame only. The data hold tens of thousands of clones, with 70% to 90% observed a single time. The sample comprised peripheral blood. These receptors originate from a human donor in a cohort sampled during active COVID-19.

This clone was seen a single time. The chain carries TRBV30 and TRBJ1-1, with D hard to call. V lost 4 bases to trimming and J lost 5 bases, with 14 bases between them. The CDR3 contains 13 residues. Germline V CDR1 and CDR2: GTSNPN, SVGIG (reference sequence). The CDR3 bases are TGTGCCTGGACAGCGGCACTTGGGACTGAAGCTTTCTTT. This sequence encodes CAWTAALGTEAFF.

This chain links TRBV7-6 with TRBJ2-7, with D perhaps matching TRBD2 (6 bases). Trimming cost V 1 base and J 4 bases, with 14 bases left between them. This CDR3 has 15 residues. Per the germline V gene, CDR1 is SGHVS and CDR2 is FNYEAQ. CDR3 sequence: CASSLGGEFVYEQYF. The CDR3 coding sequence is TGTGCCAGCAGCTTAGGGGGGGAATTTGTTTACGAGCAGTACTTC.

This clone was recorded only once. The CDR3 coding sequence is TGTGCCAGCTCACAAGGGACTAGCGGGGAGAATGAGCAGTTCTTC. Its protein is CASSQGTSGENEQFF. V and J are TRBV18 and TRBJ2-1; TRBD2 aligns across 13 bases. This CDR3 contains 15 residues. Germline CDR1 reads KGHSH; CDR2 reads LQKENI. With V trimmed by 4 bases and J by 7 bases, 4 bases remained unmatched.

The rearrangement links TRBV7-9 to TRBJ2-3, with TRBD1 matching over 11 bases. V lost 4 bases, J lost 4 bases, and 1 base stayed unmatched. Germline V gene data show CDR1 as SEHNR and CDR2 as FQNEAQ (reference sequence). The CDR3 is 14 residues long. As DNA, the CDR3 is TGTGCCAGCAGCTGGGACAGGGGGGCAGATACGCAGTATTTT. This codes for CASSWDRGADTQYF.

The chain is built from TRBV5-8 and TRBJ2-3; 8 bases match TRBD1. V gave up 5 bases and J gave up 2 bases; unmatched junction bases: 7. CDR1 and CDR2 (germline): SGHTS, YDEGEE. CDR3 size: 15 residues. DNA for the CDR3: TGTGCCAGCAGTCACGGACAGGGAATCACAGATACGCAGTATTTT. Translating it yields CASSHGQGITDTQYF.

This chain connects TRBV7-9 to TRBJ1-1, with D perhaps TRBD1 (5 bases). The CDR3 covers 13 residues. Germline V gene lookup returns CDR1 SEHNR and CDR2 FQNEAQ (reference sequence). The V and J ends lost 1 base and 5 bases respectively, with 8 bases between them. Here the CDR3 DNA reads TGTGCCAGCAGCTTAGGGGGGAGGACTGAAGCTTTCTTT. Translated: CASSLGGRTEAFF.

The chain recombines TRBV19 with TRBJ1-5; D perhaps matches TRBD1 (6 bases). CDR3 length: 16 amino acids. V lost 5 bases and J 0 bases, leaving 14 bases between the germline ends. Germline values: CDR1 LNHDA, CDR2 SQIVND (reference sequence). As DNA, the CDR3 is TGTGCCAGTAGTCATGGGGGGGGCATTAGCAATCAGCCCCAGCATTTT. The encoded protein is CASSHGGGISNQPQHF.

The genes are TRBV30 and TRBJ2-7; D may be TRBD2 (5 bases). This CDR3 contains 13 residues. V gave up 2 bases and J gave up 7 bases, with 15 bases separating them. Germline V gene lookup returns CDR1 GTSNPN and CDR2 SVGIG (reference sequence). This chain's CDR3 is CAWSSMGSGEQYF. The CDR3, as DNA: TGTGCCTGGAGTTCGATGGGGTCGGGAGAGCAGTACTTC.

V usage is TRBV5-6 and J usage is TRBJ1-6; 8 bases are a match to TRBD1. CDR1 and CDR2 from the germline V gene are SGHDT and YYEEEE. With V trimmed by 3 bases and J by 5 bases, 10 bases remained unmatched. CDR3 size: 17 residues. CDR3 DNA sequence: TGTGCCAGCAGCTCTTTGAACAGGGGGACAAATAATTCACCCCTCCACTTT. Residues: CASSSLNRGTNNSPLHF. Based on the CDR3 plus reference TRBV5-6 and TRBJ1-6, the full variable domain is DAGVTQSPTHLIKTRGQQVTLRCSPKSGHDTVSWYQQALGQGPQFIFQYYEEEERQRGNFPDRFSGHQFPNYSSELNVNALLLGDSALYLCASSSLNRGTNNSPLHFGNGTRLTVT.

J is TRBJ1-2 and V is TRBV27; D might be TRBD1 (6 bases). V was clipped by 5 bases and J by 7 bases, with 17 bases between them. The V gene's germline CDR1 is MNHEY and CDR2 SMNVEV (reference sequence). The CDR3 is made up of 14 amino acids. CDR3 residues: CASSVQGFLGGYTF. The DNA of the CDR3 is TGTGCCAGCAGTGTACAGGGATTTTTAGGTGGCTACACCTTC.

V gene TRBV18 combines with J gene TRBJ1-1; possible D gene TRBD1, 5 bases. The CDR3 is 15 amino acids. The germline CDR1 and CDR2 sequences are KGHSH and LQKENI. Trimming removed 6 bases from V and 5 bases from J, with 19 bases in between. This CDR3 is CASSQSPGGGTEAFF. The DNA of the CDR3 is TGTGCCAGCTCCCAAAGTCCGGGGGGGGGAACTGAAGCTTTCTTT.

This chain joins TRBV19 and TRBJ2-5; 7 bases are shared with TRBD1. This CDR3 comprises 14 residues. CDR1 is LNHDA and CDR2 is SQIVND in the germline V gene (reference sequence). The junction had 5 bases not matched to a gene; V was cut back by 3 bases and J by 4 bases. CDR3: CASSIWDSGETQYF. The CDR3 nucleotides read TGTGCCAGTAGTATTTGGGACAGCGGAGAGACCCAGTACTTC.

Here the CDR3 DNA reads TGTGCCAGCAGCGTAGCGGTAGGGGCGGTCACAGATACGCAGTATTTT. This sequence encodes CASSVAVGAVTDTQYF. The gene calls are TRBV9 and TRBJ2-3, with TRBD1 as a possible D gene (5 bases). The CDR3 totals 16 residues. Germline values: CDR1 SGDLS, CDR2 YYNGEE. Between the trimmed V and J ends, which lost 0 bases and 2 bases, there was a span of 13 bases.

The chain recombines TRBV24-1 with TRBJ1-4; 9 bases are a match to TRBD1. Trimming took 4 bases from V and 6 from J; bases not matched to a gene: 5. CDR3 length: 15 amino acids. CDR1 and CDR2 (germline): KGHDR, SFDVKD. As DNA, the CDR3 is TGTGCCACCAGTGACCCGGGACAGGGCTATGAAAAACTGTTTTTT. Its translation: CATSDPGQGYEKLFF.

The CDR3 sequence: CASPPGQIMNTEAFF. CDR3 bases: TGTGCCAGTCCCCCGGGACAGATTATGAACACTGAAGCTTTCTTT. The chain uses TRBV25-1 and TRBJ1-1, with 7 bases lining up with TRBD1. The CDR3 spans 15 residues. Trimming at V came to 9 bases and at J to 0 bases, leaving 10 bases not matched to a gene. CDR1 and CDR2 (germline): MGHDK, SYGVNS.

The genes are TRBV28 and TRBJ2-1; TRBD1 agrees at 8 bases. V lost 6 bases and J lost 5; bases outside the gene matches: 12. The CDR3 consists of 16 residues. Germline V lookup: CDR1 MDHEN, CDR2 SYDVKM. Here the CDR3 DNA reads TGTGCCAGCAGCCCCCGGACAGGGATAGTCGACAATGAGCAGTTCTTC. Protein: CASSPRTGIVDNEQFF.

J is TRBJ1-4 and V is TRBV7-9; D perhaps matches TRBD1 (5 bases). Germline V gene lookup returns CDR1 SEHNR and CDR2 FQNEAQ (reference sequence). V was trimmed by 3 bases and J by 3 bases, leaving 20 bases between them. The CDR3 runs to 18 residues. This CDR3 reads CASSFYWFGQTANEKLFF. CDR3 in DNA: TGTGCCAGCAGCTTCTATTGGTTTGGACAAACAGCTAATGAAAAACTGTTTTTT.

The rearrangement links TRBV9 to TRBJ2-2, with a weak D call TRBD2 (5 bases). The V end was cut by 4 bases, the J end by 5 bases, with 15 bases between. CDR1 is SGDLS and CDR2 is YYNGEE in the germline V gene. The CDR3 is 15 residues long. The CDR3 spells CASSSRAEGTGELFF. In DNA form, the CDR3 reads TGTGCCAGCAGCTCCCGGGCCGAGGGTACCGGGGAGCTGTTTTTT.

The chain recombines TRBV5-1 with TRBJ2-3; D perhaps matches TRBD2 (5 bases). This CDR3 has 12 residues. Trimming took off 4 bases at V and 2 bases at J, with 5 bases between the two ends. Per germline, CDR1 SGHRS and CDR2 YFSETQ. CDR3 sequence: CASSRDTDTQYF. CDR3 DNA: TGCGCCAGCAGCCGGGACACAGATACGCAGTATTTT.

The chain is built from TRBV5-1 and TRBJ1-1, with 11 bases lining up with TRBD1. The CDR3 contains 14 residues. Germline V gene data show CDR1 as SGHRS and CDR2 as YFSETQ. The V segment lost 6 bases and the J segment 4 bases; nucleotides outside the gene matches: 5. CDR3 in amino acids: CASNTGTGGTEAFF. In DNA, the CDR3 is TGCGCCAGCAACACCGGGACAGGGGGCACTGAAGCTTTCTTT.

V gene TRBV3-1 (or the pseudogene TRBV3-2) combines with J gene TRBJ2-7, with a possible D match to TRBD2 (6 bases). The germline V and J ends were trimmed by 0 bases and 0 bases, with 6 bases remaining between them. Germline values: CDR1 LGHDT, CDR2 YNNKEL (reference sequence). CDR3 size: 14 residues. CDR3 nucleotides: TGTGCCAGCAGCCAAGAGCGGGACTCCTACGAGCAGTACTTC. This gives the protein CASSQERDSYEQYF.

This chain joins TRBV2 and TRBJ2-3; 8 bases line up with TRBD2. This CDR3 is built from 15 residues. Looked up from germline, CDR1 is SNHLY and CDR2 is FYNNEI. The V segment lost 6 bases and the J segment 4 bases; nucleotides outside the gene matches: 9. The CDR3, as DNA: TGTGCCAGCAGGACCGGGACTAGGGGCTCAGATACGCAGTATTTT. It codes for CASRTGTRGSDTQYF.

The chain carries TRBV5-1 and TRBJ2-1; D may be TRBD1 (5 bases). V lost 0 bases, J lost 0 bases, and 10 bases lay in between. There are 16 residues in the CDR3. The germline V gene encodes CDR1 SGHRS and CDR2 YFSETQ. The CDR3, as DNA: TGCGCCAGCAGCTTGGAGGGGATTAGCTCCTACAATGAGCAGTTCTTC. Encoded protein: CASSLEGISSYNEQFF.

This clone showed up just a few times. For the CDR3, the DNA is TGTGCCAGTAGTTTCCTGACAGGGGACTACGAGCAGTACTTC. It codes for CASSFLTGDYEQYF. The chain joins TRBV19 to TRBJ2-7; 8 nucleotides line up with TRBD1. The V and J ends lost 5 bases and 3 bases, in that order; junction bases with no gene match: 6. The CDR3 covers 14 residues. Germline-derived CDR1 and CDR2 are LNHDA and SQIVND (reference sequence).